This entry lists 20 T cell receptor beta chains sequenced from one sample in a study of blood T cells in healthy people across ages. Together with a sample-barcoded 5' primer, a J-beta primer mix was included in a second PCR lasting roughly 6 to 12 cycles. MiXCR, run by TCRdb on the 5' RACE reads, gives a single entry per CDR3 protein. Found here are about 1.6 million distinct CDR3 sequences, almost 35% of them singletons; the top ten hold around 10%. The sample taken for sequencing was blood. Receptor source: a woman aged 25 to 39 in good health.

This clonotype was seen only a few times. This rearrangement joins TRBV5-1 to TRBJ2-6; 11 nucleotides match TRBD2. In germline, CDR1 is SGHRS, CDR2 YFSETQ. This CDR3 contains 17 residues. J lost 4 bases, V lost 2 bases, and 5 bases had no gene match. The CDR3 DNA reads TGCGCCAGCAGCTTTAGCGGGGGGGCCCCCGGGGCCAACGTCCTGACTTTC. This gives the protein CASSFSGGAPGANVLTF.

The chain employs TRBV15 and TRBJ1-2; no definite D call. The CDR3 is 16 residues long. The germline V and J ends were trimmed by 0 bases and 4 bases, with 15 bases remaining between them. Germline lookup yields CDR1 LNHNV and CDR2 YYDKDF (reference sequence). In DNA form, the CDR3 reads TGTGCCACCAGCAGAGATGGTGCAGGAGCCATCTATGGCTACACCTTC. This sequence encodes CATSRDGAGAIYGYTF.

This clonotype was found a few times. The gene calls are TRBV20-1 and TRBJ2-3; D unclear. Germline V gene lookup returns CDR1 DFQATT and CDR2 SNEGSKA (reference sequence). V lost 3 bases, J lost 1 base, and 11 bases lay in between. The length of the CDR3 is 14 residues. The CDR3 reads CSARPRDRTDTQYF. The CDR3 bases are TGCAGTGCTAGGCCCCGCGACCGCACAGATACGCAGTATTTT.

The CDR3 bases are TGCAGTGTCCCGGGGTGGGTAGCGGGGGCCCCCCACGAGCAGTACTTC. Translated: CSVPGWVAGAPHEQYF. The chain recombines TRBV20-1 with TRBJ2-7, with 9 bases identical to TRBD2. The V gene end was trimmed by 7 bases and the J gene end by 5 bases; junction bases not matched to a gene: 18. Germline V gene sequence: CDR1 DFQATT, CDR2 SNEGSKA (reference sequence). This CDR3 comprises 16 residues.

The chain recombines TRBV20-1 with TRBJ2-5; no firm D call. Germline CDR1 and CDR2: DFQATT and SNEGSKA (reference sequence). Trimming shortened V by 2 bases and J by 2 bases, and 12 bases separated the two germline ends. The CDR3 consists of 14 residues. The CDR3 DNA is TGCAGTGCTAGATGGTCAGGAAAACAAGAGACCCAGTACTTC. Translated: CSARWSGKQETQYF.

This clonotype was detected only a few times. The CDR3 coding sequence is TGTGCCAGCAGCAAAGCGCTCCTCCCCACTAGCGGGAGGGCCACAGATACGCAGTATTTT. Its translation is CASSKALLPTSGRATDTQYF. The gene calls are TRBV21-1 and TRBJ2-3; the table assigns TRBD2, which was not confirmed against the DNA. TRBV21-1 is a known pseudogene. The CDR3 is 20 residues long.

Remarks on this clonotype: This may be a read error, as it is one base from a much larger clone. The V gene is TRBV20-1, the J gene TRBJ2-5; TRBD2 aligns across 8 bases. The J call may be incorrect, as the DNA end agrees better with TRBJ2-7. Germline CDR1 reads DFQATT; CDR2 reads SNEGSKA (reference sequence). This CDR3 has 13 residues. For the CDR3, the DNA is TGCAGTGCTAGATTAGCGGGATGGTACGAGCAGTACTTC. It is translated as CSARLAGWYEQYF.

The rearrangement uses TRBV7-2 and TRBJ1-5, with unresolved D. The CDR3 runs to 18 residues. Germline V gene data show CDR1 as SGHTA and CDR2 as FQGNSA. The V end was cut by 5 bases, the J end by 0 bases, with 20 bases between. The chain's CDR3 is CASSRYPPGGNSNQPQHF. The CDR3 nucleotides are TGTGCCAGCAGCCGATATCCCCCAGGAGGGAATAGCAATCAGCCCCAGCATTTT.

The rearrangement links TRBV7-2 to TRBJ1-2; D is perhaps TRBD1 (5 bases). Germline CDR1 and CDR2: SGHTA and FQGNSA. Deletions cut 2 bases from V and 4 bases from J, with 14 bases between. This CDR3 comprises 15 residues. The CDR3 here is CASSLSNGDSYGYTF. As DNA, the CDR3 is TGTGCCAGCAGCTTATCCAATGGCGACAGCTATGGCTACACCTTC. The full variable domain, in which reference TRBV7-2 and TRBJ1-2 provide the parts outside the CDR3, is GAGVSQSPSNKVTEKGKDVELRCDPISGHTALYWYRQSLGQGLEFLIYFQGNSAPDKSGLPSDRFSAERTGGSVSTLTIQRTQQEDSAVYLCASSLSNGDSYGYTFGSGTRLTVV.

The V gene is TRBV6-6, the J gene TRBJ1-5, with no clear D. In germline, CDR1 is MNHNY, CDR2 SVGAGI (reference sequence). The germline V and J ends were trimmed by 8 bases and 7 bases, with 21 bases remaining between them. CDR3 length equals 15 residues. CDR3 nucleotides: TGTGCCAGCTCCGGCCATCAGGAATATATACAGCCCCAGCATTTT. Translating it yields CASSGHQEYIQPQHF.

This clonotype occurred a few times. The V and J genes are TRBV20-1 and TRBJ2-6; D is undetermined. From germline, CDR1 is DFQATT and CDR2 SNEGSKA (reference sequence). The germline V and J ends were trimmed by 6 bases and 0 bases, with 9 bases remaining between them. This CDR3 has 14 residues. CDR3 in amino acids: CSAQRRSGANVLTF. CDR3 bases: TGCAGTGCCCAGAGGCGCTCTGGGGCCAACGTCCTGACTTTC.

This clonotype came up a few times. The rearrangement links TRBV6-2 or TRBV6-3 to TRBJ2-1; 12 positions match TRBD2. The junction had 6 bases not matched to a gene; V was cut back by 6 bases and J by 6 bases. The CDR3 is 15 amino acids. From germline, CDR1 is MNHEY and CDR2 SVGEGT. In DNA form, the CDR3 reads TGTGCCAGCAGCCGACTAGCGGGGGATACCAATGAGCAGTTCTTC. It is translated as CASSRLAGDTNEQFF.

The genes are TRBV20-1 and TRBJ2-5; 11 positions match TRBD2. J gave up 7 bases and V 5 bases, and 15 bases lay outside the gene matches. Germline V gene data show CDR1 as DFQATT and CDR2 as SNEGSKA (reference sequence). The CDR3 has 16 amino acids. The CDR3 spells CSARRQLAGARGTQYF. The DNA for the CDR3 is TGCAGTGCTCGGAGACAACTAGCGGGGGCCCGTGGGACCCAGTACTTC.

Regarding this clonotype: Mismatch with germline at one junction end may stem from a read error. CDR3 in amino acids: CSVERGTNTQYF. The CDR3 DNA is TGCAGCGTTGAAAGGGGCACAAATACGCAGTATTTT. This chain connects TRBV29-1 to TRBJ2-3; TRBD1 might be the D (5 bases). Germline CDR1 and CDR2: SQVTM and ANQGSEA. The CDR3 length is 12 residues.

This clonotype appeared a few times. The chain has TRBV7-2 and TRBJ2-1; 8 bases line up with TRBD2. The CDR3 has 17 residues. CDR1 SGHTA and CDR2 FQGNSA come from the germline V gene. Trimming removed 1 base from V and 10 bases from J; junction bases left unmatched: 15. The CDR3 is CASSLEWSGGPFGEQFF. In DNA, the CDR3 is TGTGCCAGCAGCTTAGAGTGGTCGGGAGGGCCCTTCGGGGAGCAGTTCTTC.

The chain recombines TRBV5-6 with TRBJ1-6, with D hard to call. Deletions cut 0 bases from V and 9 bases from J, with 7 bases between. The V gene's germline CDR1 is SGHDT and CDR2 YYEEEE. The CDR3 has 13 amino acids. CDR3 in amino acids: CASSLDGFSPLHF. The CDR3 region has the DNA TGTGCCAGCAGCTTGGATGGGTTTTCACCCCTCCACTTT.

The chain carries TRBV7-9 and TRBJ1-2, with a weak D call TRBD1 (6 bases). This CDR3 contains 16 residues. Trimming removed 5 bases from V and 0 bases from J, with 16 bases in between. CDR1 and CDR2 from the germline V gene are SEHNR and FQNEAQ (reference sequence). CDR3 amino acids: CASSLLPGQTNYGYTF. CDR3 coding DNA: TGTGCCAGCAGCCTACTTCCGGGACAAACTAACTATGGCTACACCTTC.

This clonotype appeared a few times. The chain links TRBV12-3 or TRBV12-4 to TRBJ2-7; 9 bases are shared with TRBD1. This CDR3 region has 16 residues. V lost 6 bases, J lost 7 bases, and 16 bases stayed unmatched. This CDR3 is CASRLAAGQGLGEQYF. The CDR3 nucleotides read TGTGCCAGCAGATTGGCGGCGGGACAGGGTCTCGGGGAGCAGTACTTC.

This clonotype was observed a single time. This chain links TRBV20-1 with TRBJ1-2, with TRBD1 matching 10 bases. V trimming: 3 bases; J trimming: 5 bases; junction bases outside the gene matches: 6. This CDR3 comprises 14 residues. The germline V gene has CDR1 DFQATT and CDR2 SNEGSKA (reference sequence). The CDR3 region is CSARAEDRGYGYTF. CDR3 DNA sequence: TGCAGTGCTAGGGCAGAGGACAGGGGGTATGGCTACACCTTC.

This clonotype was seen just once. The chain carries TRBV2 and TRBJ1-5; D might be TRBD1 (6 bases). Per the germline V gene, CDR1 is SNHLY and CDR2 is FYNNEI. There are 14 residues in the CDR3. The V end lost 2 bases, the J end lost 7 bases, and 12 bases lay between the germline ends. CDR3 sequence: CASSEYRETQPQHF. The CDR3 bases are TGTGCCAGCAGTGAATACAGGGAAACCCAGCCCCAGCATTTT.